These 3 T cell receptor beta chains originate from one sample sequenced in a study of radiotherapy plus CTLA-4 blockade in lung cancer. Method: immunoSEQ multiplex PCR; TCRdb's copy keeps in-frame clones and lacks some. Of roughly 39,000 clones in the sample, about 80% were seen once. Specimen: peripheral blood, collected from a patient treated with radiotherapy plus ipilimumab. The source is a human donor with non-small cell lung cancer who had stable disease on radiotherapy plus ipilimumab.

This chain connects TRBV5-4 to TRBJ1-6; D is uncertain. Deletions cut 3 bases from V and 8 bases from J, with 6 bases between. Germline CDR1 and CDR2: SGHNT and YYREEE (reference sequence). CDR3 size: 12 residues. CDR3 region: CASSSRYSPLHF. CDR3 nucleotides: TGTGCCAGCAGCTCGAGATATTCACCCCTCCACTTT.

V and J are TRBV7-6 and TRBJ2-5; D is undetermined. The CDR3 has 12 residues. Trimming removed 0 bases at V and 3 bases at J, with 2 bases between. Germline V gene lookup returns CDR1 SGHVS and CDR2 FNYEAQ. CDR3 bases: TGTGCCAGCAGCTTAGCGAAAGAGACCCAGTACTTC. Protein sequence: CASSLAKETQYF.

The chain carries TRBV7-6 and TRBJ1-4; 9 nucleotides match TRBD1. Germline CDR1 SGHVS, CDR2 FNYEAQ. Losses at the gene ends were 4 bases for V and 10 bases for J; bases not matched to a gene: 10. CDR3 size: 15 residues. The CDR3 bases are TGTGCCAGCAGCTCTATACAGGGGGCGCGGGGAAAACTGTTTTTT. The encoded protein is CASSSIQGARGKLFF.